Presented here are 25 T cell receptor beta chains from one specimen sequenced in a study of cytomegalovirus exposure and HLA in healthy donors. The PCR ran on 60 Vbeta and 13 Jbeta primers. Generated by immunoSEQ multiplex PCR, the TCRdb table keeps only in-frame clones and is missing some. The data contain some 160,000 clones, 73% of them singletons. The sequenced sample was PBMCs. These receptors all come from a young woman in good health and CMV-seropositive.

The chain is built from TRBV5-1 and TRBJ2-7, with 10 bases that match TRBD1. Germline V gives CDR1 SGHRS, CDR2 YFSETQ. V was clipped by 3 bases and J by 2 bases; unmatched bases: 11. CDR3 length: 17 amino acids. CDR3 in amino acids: CASSSAALGTGAYEQYF. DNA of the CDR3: TGCGCCAGCAGCTCAGCTGCACTGGGGACAGGGGCCTACGAGCAGTACTTC.

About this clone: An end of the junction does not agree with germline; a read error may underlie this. The CDR3 DNA sequence: TGTGCCAGCAGCCTAGCCCGGGGACTAGAGAGGGACGAGCAGTACTTC. Residues: CASSLARGLERDEQYF. The V and J genes are TRBV7-8 and TRBJ2-7; 8 bases agree with TRBD2. The CDR3 runs 16 residues. Per germline, CDR1 SGHVS and CDR2 FQNEAQ.

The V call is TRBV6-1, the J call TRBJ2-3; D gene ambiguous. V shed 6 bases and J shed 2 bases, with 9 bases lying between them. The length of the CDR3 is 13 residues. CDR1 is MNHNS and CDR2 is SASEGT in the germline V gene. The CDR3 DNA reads TGTGCCAGCAGAGCAACAGACACAGATACGCAGTATTTT. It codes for CASRATDTDTQYF.

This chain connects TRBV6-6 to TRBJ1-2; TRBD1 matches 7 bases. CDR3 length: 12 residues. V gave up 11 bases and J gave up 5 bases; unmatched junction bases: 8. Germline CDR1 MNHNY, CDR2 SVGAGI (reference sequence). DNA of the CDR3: TGTGCCTGTTTAAGGGGACAGTATGGCTACACCTTC. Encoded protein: CACLRGQYGYTF.

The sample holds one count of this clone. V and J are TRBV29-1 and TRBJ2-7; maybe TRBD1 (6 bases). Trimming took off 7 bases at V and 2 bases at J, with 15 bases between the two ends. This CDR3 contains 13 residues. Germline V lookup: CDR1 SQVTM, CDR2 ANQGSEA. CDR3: CSATGTSTYEQYF. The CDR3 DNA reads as TGCAGCGCCACAGGGACATCTACCTACGAGCAGTACTTC.

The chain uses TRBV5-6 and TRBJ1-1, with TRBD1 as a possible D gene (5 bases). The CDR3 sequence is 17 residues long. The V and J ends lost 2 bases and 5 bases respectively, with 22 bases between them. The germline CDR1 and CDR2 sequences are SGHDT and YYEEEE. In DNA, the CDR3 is TGTGCCAGCAGCTTCAGAATAAGCGAGGCAGGGAAAACTGAAGCTTTCTTT. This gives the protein CASSFRISEAGKTEAFF.

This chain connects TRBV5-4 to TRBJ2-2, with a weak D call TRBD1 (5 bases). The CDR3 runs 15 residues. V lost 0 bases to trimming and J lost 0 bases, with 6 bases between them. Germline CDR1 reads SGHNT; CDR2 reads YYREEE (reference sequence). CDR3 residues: CASSLAGTNTGELFF. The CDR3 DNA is TGTGCCAGCAGCTTGGCAGGGACGAACACCGGGGAGCTGTTTTTT.

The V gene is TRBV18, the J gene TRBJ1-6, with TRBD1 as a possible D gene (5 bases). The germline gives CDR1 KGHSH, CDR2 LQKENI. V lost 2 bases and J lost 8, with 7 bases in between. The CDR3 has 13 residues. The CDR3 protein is CASSPGADSPLHF. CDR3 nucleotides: TGTGCCAGCTCACCAGGGGCGGATTCACCCCTCCACTTT.

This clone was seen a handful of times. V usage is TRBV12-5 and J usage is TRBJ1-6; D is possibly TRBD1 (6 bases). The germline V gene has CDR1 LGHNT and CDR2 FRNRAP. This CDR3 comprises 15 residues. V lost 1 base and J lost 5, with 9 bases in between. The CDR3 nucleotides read TGTGCTAGTGGTTTGGGCCAGGGGCATAATTCACCCCTCCACTTT. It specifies CASGLGQGHNSPLHF. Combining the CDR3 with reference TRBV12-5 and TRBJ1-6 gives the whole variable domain DARVTQTPRHKVTEMGQEVTMRCQPILGHNTVFWYRQTMMQGLELLAYFRNRAPLDDSGMPKDRFSAEMPDATLATLKIQPSEPRDSAVYFCASGLGQGHNSPLHFGNGTRLTVT.

The CDR3 DNA reads as TGCAGCGTTGCCCCGCCCGACAAGGCGGGGGAGCAGTACTTC. Protein sequence: CSVAPPDKAGEQYF. The gene calls are TRBV29-1 and TRBJ2-7; TRBD2 might be the D (6 bases). The germline V gene encodes CDR1 SQVTM and CDR2 ANQGSEA. This CDR3 is 14 amino acids long. With 4 bases removed from V and 7 bases from J, the gap between germline ends came to 20 bases.

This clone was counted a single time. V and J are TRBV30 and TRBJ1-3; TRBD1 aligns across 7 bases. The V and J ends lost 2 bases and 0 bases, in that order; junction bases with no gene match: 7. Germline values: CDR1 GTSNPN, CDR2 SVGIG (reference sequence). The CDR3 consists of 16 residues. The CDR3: CAWSWDSKYSGNTIYF. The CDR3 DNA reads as TGTGCCTGGAGTTGGGACAGCAAGTACTCTGGAAACACCATATATTTT.

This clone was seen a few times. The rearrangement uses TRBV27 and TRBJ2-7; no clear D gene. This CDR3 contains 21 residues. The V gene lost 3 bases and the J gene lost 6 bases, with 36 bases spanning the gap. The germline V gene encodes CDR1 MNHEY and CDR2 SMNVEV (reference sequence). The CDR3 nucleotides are TGTGCCAGCAGTTTTCCGTTTAGGCTCGCTCGCCTAGTTAATGAAAGTTTCGAGCAGTACTTC. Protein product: CASSFPFRLARLVNESFEQYF.

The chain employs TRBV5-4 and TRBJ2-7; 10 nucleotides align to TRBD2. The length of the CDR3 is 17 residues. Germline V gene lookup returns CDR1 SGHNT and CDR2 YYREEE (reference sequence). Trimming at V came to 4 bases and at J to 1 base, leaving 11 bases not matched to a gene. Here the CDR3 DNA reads TGTGCCAGCAGCCCCGGGACTAGCGCTATCATTTCCTACGAGCAGTACTTC. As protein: CASSPGTSAIISYEQYF.

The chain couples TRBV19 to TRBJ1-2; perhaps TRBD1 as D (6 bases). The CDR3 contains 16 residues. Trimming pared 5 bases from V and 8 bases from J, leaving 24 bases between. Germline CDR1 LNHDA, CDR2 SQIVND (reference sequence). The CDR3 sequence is CASSQFRGHHIEGYTF. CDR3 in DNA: TGTGCCAGTAGTCAATTCCGGGGACACCACATAGAAGGCTACACCTTC.

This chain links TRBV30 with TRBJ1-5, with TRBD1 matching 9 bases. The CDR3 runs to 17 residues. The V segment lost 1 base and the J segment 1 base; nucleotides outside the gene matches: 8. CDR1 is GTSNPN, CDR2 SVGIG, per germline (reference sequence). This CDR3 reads CAWSGDRVPSSNQPQHF. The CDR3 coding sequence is TGTGCCTGGAGTGGGGACAGGGTCCCCTCAAGCAATCAGCCCCAGCATTTT. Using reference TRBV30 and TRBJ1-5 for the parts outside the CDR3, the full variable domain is SQTIHQWPATLVQPVGSPLSLECTVEGTSNPNLYWYRQAAGRGLQLLFYSVGIGQISSEVPQNLSASRPQDRQFILSSKKLLLSDSGFYLCAWSGDRVPSSNQPQHFGDGTRLSIL.

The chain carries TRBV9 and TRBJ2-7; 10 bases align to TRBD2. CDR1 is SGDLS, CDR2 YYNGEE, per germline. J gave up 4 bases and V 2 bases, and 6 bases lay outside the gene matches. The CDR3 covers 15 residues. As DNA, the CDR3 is TGTGCCAGCAGCGTTTCCCCGGGACTAGCGTACGAGCAGTACTTC. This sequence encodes CASSVSPGLAYEQYF.

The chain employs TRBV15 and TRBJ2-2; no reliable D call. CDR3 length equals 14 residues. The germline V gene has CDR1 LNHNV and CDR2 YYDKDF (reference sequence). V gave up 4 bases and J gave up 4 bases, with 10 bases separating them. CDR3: CATSIEQITGELFF. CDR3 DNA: TGTGCCACCAGCATAGAACAGATCACCGGGGAGCTGTTTTTT.

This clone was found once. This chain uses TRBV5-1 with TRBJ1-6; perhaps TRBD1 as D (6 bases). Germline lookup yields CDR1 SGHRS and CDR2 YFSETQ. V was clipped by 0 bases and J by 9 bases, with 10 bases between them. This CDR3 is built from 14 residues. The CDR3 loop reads CASSLEGDGSPLHF. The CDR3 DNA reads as TGCGCCAGCAGCTTGGAGGGGGACGGTTCACCCCTCCACTTT.

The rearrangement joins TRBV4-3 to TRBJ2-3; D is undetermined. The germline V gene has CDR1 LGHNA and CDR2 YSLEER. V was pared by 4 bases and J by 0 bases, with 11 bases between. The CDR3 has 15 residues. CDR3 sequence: CASSREVLSTDTQYF. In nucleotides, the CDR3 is TGCGCCAGCAGCCGCGAGGTCCTCAGCACAGATACGCAGTATTTT.

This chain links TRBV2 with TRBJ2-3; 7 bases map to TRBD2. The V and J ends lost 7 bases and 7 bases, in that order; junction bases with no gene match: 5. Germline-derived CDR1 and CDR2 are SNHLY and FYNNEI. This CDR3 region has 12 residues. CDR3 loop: CASTGTTNTQYF. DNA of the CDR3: TGTGCCAGCACTGGGACTACTAATACGCAGTATTTT.

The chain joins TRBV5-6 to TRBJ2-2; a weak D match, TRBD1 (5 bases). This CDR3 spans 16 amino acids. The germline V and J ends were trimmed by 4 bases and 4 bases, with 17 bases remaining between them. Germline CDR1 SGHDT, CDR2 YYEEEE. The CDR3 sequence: CASSHTPEGVTGELFF. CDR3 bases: TGTGCCAGCAGCCACACCCCGGAAGGGGTCACCGGGGAGCTGTTTTTT.

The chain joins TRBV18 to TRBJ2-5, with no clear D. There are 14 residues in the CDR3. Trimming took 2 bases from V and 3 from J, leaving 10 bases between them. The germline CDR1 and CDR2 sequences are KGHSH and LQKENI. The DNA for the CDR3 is TGTGCCAGCTCACCAATGCCACCTAAAGAGACCCAGTACTTC. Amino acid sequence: CASSPMPPKETQYF.

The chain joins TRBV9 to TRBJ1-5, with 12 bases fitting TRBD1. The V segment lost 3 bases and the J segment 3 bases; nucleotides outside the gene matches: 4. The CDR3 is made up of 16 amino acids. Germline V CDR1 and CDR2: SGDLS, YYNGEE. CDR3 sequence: CASSEGDRGLNQPQHF. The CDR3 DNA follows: TGTGCCAGCAGCGAAGGGGACAGGGGGCTCAATCAGCCCCAGCATTTT.

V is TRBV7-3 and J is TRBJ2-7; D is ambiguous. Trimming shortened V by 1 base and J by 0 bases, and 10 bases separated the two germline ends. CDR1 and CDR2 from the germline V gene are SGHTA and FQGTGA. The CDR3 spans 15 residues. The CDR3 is CASSLNPGPSYEQYF. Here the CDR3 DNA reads TGTGCCAGCAGCTTAAACCCAGGCCCCTCCTACGAGCAGTACTTC.

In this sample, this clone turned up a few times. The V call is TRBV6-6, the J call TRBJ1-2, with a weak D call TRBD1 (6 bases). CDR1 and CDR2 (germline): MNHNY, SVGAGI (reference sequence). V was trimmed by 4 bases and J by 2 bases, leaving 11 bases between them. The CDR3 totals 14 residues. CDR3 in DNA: TGTGCCAGCAGTTTTAGCCAGGGGAACTATGGCTACACCTTC. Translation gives CASSFSQGNYGYTF.